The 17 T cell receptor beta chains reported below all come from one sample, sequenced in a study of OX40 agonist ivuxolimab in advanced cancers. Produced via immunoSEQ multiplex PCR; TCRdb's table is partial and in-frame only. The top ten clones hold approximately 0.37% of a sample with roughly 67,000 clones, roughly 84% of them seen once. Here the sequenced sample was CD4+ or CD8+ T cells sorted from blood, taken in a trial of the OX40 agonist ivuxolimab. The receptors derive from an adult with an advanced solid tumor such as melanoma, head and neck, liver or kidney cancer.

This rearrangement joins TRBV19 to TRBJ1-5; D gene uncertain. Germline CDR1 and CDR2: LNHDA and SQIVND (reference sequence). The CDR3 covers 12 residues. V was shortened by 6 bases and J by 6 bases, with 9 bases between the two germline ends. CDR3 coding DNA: TGTGCCAGTAGAATGGGAGGTCAGCCCCAGCATTTT. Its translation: CASRMGGQPQHF.

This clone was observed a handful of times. The CDR3 is CASSFSTGGYTF. For the CDR3, the DNA is TGTGCCAGCAGCTTCTCGACAGGGGGCTACACCTTC. V usage is TRBV7-2 and J usage is TRBJ1-2; TRBD1 agrees at 7 bases. Germline lookup yields CDR1 SGHTA and CDR2 FQGNSA. The junction had 3 bases not matched to a gene; V was cut back by 3 bases and J by 8 bases. The CDR3 runs 12 residues.

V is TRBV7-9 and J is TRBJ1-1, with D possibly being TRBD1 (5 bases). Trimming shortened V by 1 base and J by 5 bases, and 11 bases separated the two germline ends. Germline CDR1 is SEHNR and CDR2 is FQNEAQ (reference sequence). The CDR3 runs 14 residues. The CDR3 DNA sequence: TGTGCCAGCAGCTTAGAACGGTGGGGGACTGAAGCTTTCTTT. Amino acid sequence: CASSLERWGTEAFF.

The CDR3 region is CSVGGVSRGSANYGYTF. CDR3 DNA: TGCAGCGTTGGAGGCGTCTCCCGGGGAAGTGCTAACTATGGCTACACCTTC. The V gene is TRBV29-1, the J gene TRBJ1-2; D remains unclear. The CDR3 loop spans 17 amino acids. Germline CDR1 is SQVTM and CDR2 is ANQGSEA. Trimming pared 4 bases from V and 0 bases from J, leaving 21 bases between.

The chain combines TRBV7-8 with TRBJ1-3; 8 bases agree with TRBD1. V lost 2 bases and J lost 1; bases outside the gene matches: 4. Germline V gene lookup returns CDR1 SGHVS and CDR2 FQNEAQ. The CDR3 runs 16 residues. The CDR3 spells CASSLQGARSGNTIYF. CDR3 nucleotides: TGTGCCAGCAGCTTACAGGGGGCAAGGTCTGGAAACACCATATATTTT.

CDR3 nucleotide sequence: TGTGCCAGCAGCTCGGGCCTGGCTAGCGGGAAAGAGACCCAGTACTTC. Residues: CASSSGLASGKETQYF. This chain joins TRBV5-4 and TRBJ2-5; TRBD2 matches 9 bases. CDR3 length: 16 residues. The junction had 9 bases not matched to a gene; V was cut back by 3 bases and J by 3 bases. The germline V gene has CDR1 SGHNT and CDR2 YYREEE (reference sequence).

The CDR3 protein is CSATTGGEQYF. The CDR3, as DNA: TGCAGTGCTACGACCGGGGGCGAGCAGTACTTC. This chain joins TRBV20-1 and TRBJ2-7; D may be TRBD2 (6 bases). The V gene lost 4 bases and the J gene lost 6 bases, with 10 bases spanning the gap. CDR3 length: 11 amino acids. From germline, CDR1 is DFQATT and CDR2 SNEGSKA (reference sequence).

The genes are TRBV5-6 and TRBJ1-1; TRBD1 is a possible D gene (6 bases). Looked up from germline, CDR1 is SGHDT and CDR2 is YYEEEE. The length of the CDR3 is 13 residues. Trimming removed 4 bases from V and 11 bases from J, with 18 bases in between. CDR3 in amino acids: CASSDQVTGWAFF. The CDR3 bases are TGTGCCAGCAGCGATCAGGTGACAGGATGGGCTTTCTTT.

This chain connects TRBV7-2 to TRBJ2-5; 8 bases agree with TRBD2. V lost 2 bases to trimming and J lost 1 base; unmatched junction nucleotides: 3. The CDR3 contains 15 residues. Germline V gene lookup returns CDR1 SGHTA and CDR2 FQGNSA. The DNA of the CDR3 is TGTGCCAGCAGCTTATCCCGGGGGGGCCAAGAGACCCAGTACTTC. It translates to CASSLSRGGQETQYF.

As DNA, the CDR3 is TGTGCCAGCACCCCAGGGGCCAAGCCCCGAGCAACTAATGAAAAACTGTTTTTT. The encoded protein is CASTPGAKPRATNEKLFF. This rearrangement joins TRBV21-1 to TRBJ1-4; the table's TRBD1 call for D was not verified on the DNA. TRBV21-1 is listed as a pseudogene. The CDR3 runs 18 residues.

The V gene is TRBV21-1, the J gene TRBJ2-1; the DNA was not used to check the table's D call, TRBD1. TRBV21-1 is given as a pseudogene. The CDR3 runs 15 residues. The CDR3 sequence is CASSERQASYNEQFF. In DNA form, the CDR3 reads TGTGCCAGCAGCGAAAGACAGGCTTCCTACAATGAGCAGTTCTTC.

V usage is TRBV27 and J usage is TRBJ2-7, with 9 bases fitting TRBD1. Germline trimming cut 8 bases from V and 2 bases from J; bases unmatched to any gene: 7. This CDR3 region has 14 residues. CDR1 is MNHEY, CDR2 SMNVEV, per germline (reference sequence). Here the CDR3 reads CASGVRTGAYEQYF. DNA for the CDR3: TGTGCCAGCGGGGTTCGGACAGGGGCCTACGAGCAGTACTTC.

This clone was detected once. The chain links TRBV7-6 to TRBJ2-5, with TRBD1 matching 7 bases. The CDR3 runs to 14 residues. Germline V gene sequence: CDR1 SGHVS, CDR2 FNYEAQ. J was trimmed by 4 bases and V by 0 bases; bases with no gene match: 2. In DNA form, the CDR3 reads TGTGCCAGCAGCTTAGCACAGGGGAGAGAGACCCAGTACTTC. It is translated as CASSLAQGRETQYF. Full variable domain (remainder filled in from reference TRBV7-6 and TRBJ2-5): GAGVSQSPRYKVTKRGQDVALRCDPISGHVSLYWYRQALGQGPEFLTYFNYEAQQDKSGLPNDRFSAERPEGSISTLTIQRTEQRDSAMYRCASSLAQGRETQYFGPGTRLLVL.

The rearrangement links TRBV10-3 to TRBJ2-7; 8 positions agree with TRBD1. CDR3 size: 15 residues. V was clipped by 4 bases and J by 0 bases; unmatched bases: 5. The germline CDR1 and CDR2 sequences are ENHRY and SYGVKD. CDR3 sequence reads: CAISVGTGASYEQYF. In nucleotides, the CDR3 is TGTGCCATCAGTGTGGGGACAGGTGCCTCCTACGAGCAGTACTTC.

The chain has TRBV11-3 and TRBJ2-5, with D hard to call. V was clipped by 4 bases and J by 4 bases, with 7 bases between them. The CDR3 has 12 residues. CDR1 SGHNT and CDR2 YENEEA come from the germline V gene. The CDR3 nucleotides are TGTGCCAGCAGCTCGGACCGAGAGACCCAGTACTTC. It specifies CASSSDRETQYF.

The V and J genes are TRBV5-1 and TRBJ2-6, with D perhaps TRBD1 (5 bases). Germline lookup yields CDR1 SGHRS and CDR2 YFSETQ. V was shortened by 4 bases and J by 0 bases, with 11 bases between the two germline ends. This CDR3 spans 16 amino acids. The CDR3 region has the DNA TGCGCCAGCAGCCCAAGACAGACCTCTGGGGCCAACGTCCTGACTTTC. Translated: CASSPRQTSGANVLTF.

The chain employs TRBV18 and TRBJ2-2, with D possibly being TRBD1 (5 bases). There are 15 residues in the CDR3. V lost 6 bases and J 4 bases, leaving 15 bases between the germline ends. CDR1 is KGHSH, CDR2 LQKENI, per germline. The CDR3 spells CASSPTQGPTGELFF. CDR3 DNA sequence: TGTGCCAGCTCGCCGACCCAGGGTCCCACCGGGGAGCTGTTTTTT.